This T cell receptor beta chain was observed in a study of T-cell reconstitution after alpha-beta-depleted transplantation in children. General study points: Surviving recipient T cells and thymic progenitors accounted for the high day-60 TCRbeta diversity observed in some patients. As was reported, about two months after transplant, alpha-beta T cells came from several hundred expanded graft clones. T-cell numbers and diversity one year post-transplant derived largely from freshly generated T cells.

Comments on this clonotype: What it binds is unknown.

Researchers prepared the TCRbeta library using unique molecular identifiers, the study reports. MiXCR, applied by TCRdb to the PCR reads, yields one record per CDR3 protein. This sample has over 80,000 distinct CDR3 sequences; about a quarter occur once, and the top ten carry about 20%. CDR1 and CDR2 from the germline V gene are DFQATT and SNEGSKA (reference sequence). The CDR3 sequence is 16 residues long. The J segment lost 7 bases and the V segment lost 3 bases, leaving 10 bases of the junction unmatched. The sequencing used PBMCs, collected before TCRalphabeta/CD19-depleted stem cell transplant. This chain uses TRBV20-1 with TRBJ2-1; 12 bases fit TRBD2. This clonotype was sampled from a boy younger than 10 with acute lymphoblastic leukemia, due to receive a stem cell transplant. CDR3 sequence reads: CSARDAAGTSGNEQFF. In DNA, the CDR3 is TGCAGTGCTAGGGACGCAGCCGGGACTAGCGGGAATGAGCAGTTCTTC.